Following are 3 T cell receptor beta chains from one sample sequenced in a study of cytomegalovirus exposure and HLA in healthy donors. In the PCR, 60 Vbeta and 13 Jbeta primers were used. Produced via immunoSEQ multiplex PCR; TCRdb's table is partial and in-frame only. The sample has about 140,000 clones, about 77% seen once. Sequencing used PBMCs. Every receptor here comes from a female donor in good health and CMV-seronegative.

V gene TRBV12-2 combines with J gene TRBJ2-2; the listed D gene, TRBD1, was not tested against the DNA. TRBV12-2 is termed a pseudogene. This CDR3 region has 14 residues. This chain's CDR3 is CASRRDRGHGELFF. The CDR3 nucleotides are TGTGCAAGTCGCCGGGACAGGGGTCACGGGGAGCTGTTTTTT.

J is TRBJ2-7 and V is TRBV28; tentatively, D is TRBD1 (6 bases). Germline V gene lookup returns CDR1 MDHEN and CDR2 SYDVKM. The CDR3 has 15 residues. Trimming removed 4 bases from V and 2 bases from J, with 15 bases in between. The CDR3: CASSWGQGSTYEQYF. The DNA of the CDR3 is TGTGCCAGCAGTTGGGGACAAGGGTCTACCTACGAGCAGTACTTC. The whole variable domain, filled in from reference TRBV28 and TRBJ2-7, reads DVKVTQSSRYLVKRTGEKVFLECVQDMDHENMFWYRQDPGLGLRLIYFSYDVKMKEKGDIPEGYSVSREKKERFSLILESASTNQTSMYLCASSWGQGSTYEQYFGPGTRLTVT.

The DNA for the CDR3 is TGTGCCAGCAGCGCGACTAGCGGGGGGGCCGTGGCAGATACGCAGTATTTT. Encoded protein: CASSATSGGAVADTQYF. The V gene is TRBV9, the J gene TRBJ2-3; 14 bases are shared with TRBD2. CDR3 length: 17 amino acids. Unmatched junction bases numbered 7, after V lost 3 bases and J lost 4 bases. Germline V gene lookup returns CDR1 SGDLS and CDR2 YYNGEE.